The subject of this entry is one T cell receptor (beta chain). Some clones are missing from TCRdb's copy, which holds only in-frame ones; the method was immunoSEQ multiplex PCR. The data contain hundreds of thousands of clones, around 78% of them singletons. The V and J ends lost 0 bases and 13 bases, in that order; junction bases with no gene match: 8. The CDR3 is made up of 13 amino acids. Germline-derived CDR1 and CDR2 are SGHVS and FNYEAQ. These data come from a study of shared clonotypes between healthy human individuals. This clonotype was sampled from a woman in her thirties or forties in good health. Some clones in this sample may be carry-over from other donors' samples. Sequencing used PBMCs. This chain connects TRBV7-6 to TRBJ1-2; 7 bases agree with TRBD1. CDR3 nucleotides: TGTGCCAGCAGCTTAGCGACAGGGCGGGTGTTCACCTTC. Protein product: CASSLATGRVFTF.